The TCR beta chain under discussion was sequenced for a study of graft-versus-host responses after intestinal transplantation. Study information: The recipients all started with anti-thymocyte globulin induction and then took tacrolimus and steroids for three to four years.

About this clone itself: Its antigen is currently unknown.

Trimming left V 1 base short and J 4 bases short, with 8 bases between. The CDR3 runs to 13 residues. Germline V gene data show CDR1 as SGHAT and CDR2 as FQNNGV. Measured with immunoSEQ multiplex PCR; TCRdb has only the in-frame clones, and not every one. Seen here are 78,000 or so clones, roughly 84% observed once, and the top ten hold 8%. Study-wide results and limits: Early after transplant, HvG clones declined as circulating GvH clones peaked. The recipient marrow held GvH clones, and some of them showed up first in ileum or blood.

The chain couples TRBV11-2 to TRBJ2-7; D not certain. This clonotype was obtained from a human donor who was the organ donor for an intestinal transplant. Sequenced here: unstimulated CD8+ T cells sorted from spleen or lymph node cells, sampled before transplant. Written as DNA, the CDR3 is TGTGCCAGCAGCTTAGGGGAATTATACGAGCAGTACTTC. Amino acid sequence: CASSLGELYEQYF.